A single count supports the clone carrying this T cell receptor beta chain. Its target is not known. These data come from a study of cytomegalovirus exposure and HLA in healthy donors. Study conclusions and caveats: There were some public TCRs occurring in many donors, but most TCR sequences were rare. A prior analysis recorded that most TCR beta V segments were productive about 87% or about 30% of the time.

The V segment lost 0 bases and the J segment 5 bases; nucleotides outside the gene matches: 4. The CDR3 contains 15 residues. Germline V lookup: CDR1 SGHNT, CDR2 YYREEE (reference sequence). A multiplex PCR was run with 60 Vbeta primers and 13 Jbeta primers. Profiling relied on immunoSEQ multiplex PCR, and the TCRdb table lists in-frame clones only, not all of them. The table records 110,000 to 150,000 clones, around four fifths of them present only once. Sequencing was performed on PBMCs. The clonotype was recovered from a male donor in good health and CMV-seronegative. The chain carries TRBV5-4 and TRBJ2-1; 8 nucleotides line up with TRBD2. The chain's CDR3 is CASSLVGGAHNEQFF. CDR3 nucleotide sequence: TGTGCCAGCAGCTTGGTCGGGGGGGCCCACAATGAGCAGTTCTTC.